These T cell receptor beta chains were read from a single sample in a study of siplizumab effects on memory and regulatory T cells. Generated by immunoSEQ multiplex PCR, the TCRdb table keeps only in-frame clones and is missing some. The data contain 85,000 to 130,000 clones, 80% to 95% of them seen just once; the ten biggest clones take up 2.6%. The sequenced sample consisted of CD4+ T cells sorted from blood. These receptors originate from a human donor in good health. Some clones in this sample may be carry-over from other donors' samples. Each CDR3 is given with its conserved first and last residue. D genes are given only for firm matches.

TRBJ2-7,NA,TRBV5-8,CASSLLMGQYF,TGTGCCAGCAGCTTGTTAATGGGGCAGTACTTC
TRBJ1-5,NA,TRBV6-4,CASSVDRDQPQHF,TGTGCCAGCAGTGTAGATAGGGATCAGCCCCAGCATTTT
TRBJ1-6,NA,TRBV6-5,CASRETVGSGSPLHF,TGTGCCAGCAGAGAGACGGTTGGTTCTGGTTCACCCCTCCACTTT
TRBJ1-5,NA,TRBV11-1,CASSSPRGSNQPQHF,TGTGCCAGCAGCTCTCCCCGGGGAAGCAATCAGCCCCAGCATTTT
TRBJ1-1,TRBD1,TRBV9,CASSPGTGGAITEAFF,TGTGCCAGCAGCCCAGGGACAGGGGGCGCGATCACTGAAGCTTTCTTT
TRBJ1-4,NA,TRBV9,CASSVEGGTNEKLFF,TGTGCCAGCAGCGTAGAGGGGGGGACTAATGAAAAACTGTTTTTT
TRBJ2-7,NA,TRBV19,CASSIDSHKGNYEQYF,TGTGCCAGTAGTATAGACAGCCACAAAGGAAACTACGAGCAGTACTTC
TRBJ2-2,NA,TRBV15,CATSRDVGAPLGELFF,TGTGCCACCAGCAGAGATGTTGGGGCCCCCCTCGGGGAGCTGTTTTTT
TRBJ2-7,NA,TRBV9,CASSAPGGGEQYF,TGTGCCAGCAGCGCTCCCGGAGGCGGCGAGCAGTACTTC
TRBJ1-4,TRBD1,TRBV29-1,CSVYDRGGEKLFF,TGCAGCGTGTACGACAGGGGAGGAGAAAAACTGTTTTTT
TRBJ2-1,NA,TRBV9,CASSVANNYNEQFF,TGTGCCAGCAGCGTAGCGAATAATTACAATGAGCAGTTCTTC
TRBJ2-5,TRBD2,TRBV5-1,CASSLSSGRRQETQYF,TGCGCCAGCAGCTTGAGTAGCGGGAGAAGGCAAGAGACCCAGTACTTC